Below are 14 T cell receptor beta chains sequenced from a single sample in a study of glioma-infiltrating T cells after dendritic cell vaccination. Using immunoSEQ multiplex PCR, the repertoire was profiled, and TCRdb retains in-frame clones only, with some absent. The sample has around 92,000 clones, approximately 84% seen once. Time point denoted: after dendritic cell vaccination, including at tumor progression/relapse. Sequenced here: blood, sampled after dendritic cell vaccination. The source is a human donor with glioblastoma.

This clone occurred once. J is TRBJ1-6 and V is TRBV2; D uncertain. The ends were cut back, 5 bases at V and 0 bases at J, with 11 bases in the middle. The CDR3 loop spans 16 amino acids. Germline V lookup: CDR1 SNHLY, CDR2 FYNNEI. This CDR3 is CASSLLASSYNSPLHF. The CDR3 DNA reads as TGTGCCAGCAGTCTTCTAGCGAGCTCCTATAATTCACCCCTCCACTTT.

CDR3 in DNA: TGCAGCGTTGAACGGGACAGGGTTTGGGAGACCCAGTACTTC. It translates to CSVERDRVWETQYF. The chain has TRBV29-1 and TRBJ2-5, with 9 bases fitting TRBD1. Germline V gives CDR1 SQVTM, CDR2 ANQGSEA. There are 14 residues in the CDR3. The trim removed 2 bases at V and 5 bases at J, leaving 6 bases unmatched. The full variable domain, its missing parts supplied by reference TRBV29-1 and TRBJ2-5, is SAVISQKPSRDICQRGTSLTIQCQVDSQVTMMFWYRQQPGQSLTLIATANQGSEATYESGFVIDKFPISRPNLTFSTLTVSNMSPEDSSIYLCSVERDRVWETQYFGPGTRLLVL.

The chain uses TRBV7-9 and TRBJ2-5; D remains ambiguous. CDR3 length: 13 residues. The V gene's germline CDR1 is SEHNR and CDR2 FQNEAQ (reference sequence). The germline V and J ends were trimmed by 0 bases and 7 bases, with 9 bases remaining between them. CDR3 in DNA: TGTGCCAGCAGCTTAGCGCGTTCAGGGACCCAGTACTTC. Translation: CASSLARSGTQYF.

The chain's CDR3 is CASSYRTVSGANVLTF. The CDR3 bases are TGTGCCAGCAGTTACAGGACTGTGTCTGGGGCCAACGTCCTGACTTTC. The rearrangement uses TRBV6-6 and TRBJ2-6; D possibly corresponds to TRBD2 (5 bases). Germline CDR1 is MNHNY and CDR2 is SVGAGI (reference sequence). This CDR3 region has 16 residues. The V and J ends lost 2 bases and 1 base respectively, with 9 bases between them.

The chain carries TRBV7-2 and TRBJ1-5; D is unclear. CDR3 size: 16 residues. The ends were cut back, 7 bases at V and 1 base at J, with 17 bases in the middle. CDR1 SGHTA and CDR2 FQGNSA come from the germline V gene. CDR3 sequence (DNA): TGTGCCAGCAACGAGGCATGGGGAGCGAGCAATCAGCCCCAGCATTTT. As protein: CASNEAWGASNQPQHF.

This chain connects TRBV6-1 to TRBJ2-5; tentative D call: TRBD2 (5 bases). Per germline, CDR1 MNHNS and CDR2 SASEGT. The CDR3 length is 15 residues. V was clipped by 4 bases and J by 3 bases, with 15 bases between them. CDR3 sequence (DNA): TGTGCCAGCAGTGGACGACCGCAGACTAAAGAGACCCAGTACTTC. Translating it yields CASSGRPQTKETQYF.

This clone was detected only once. The chain joins TRBV27 to TRBJ2-7, with 7 bases fitting TRBD1. Germline V gene sequence: CDR1 MNHEY, CDR2 SMNVEV (reference sequence). This CDR3 contains 14 residues. V shed 2 bases and J 6 bases; nucleotides not matched to a gene: 7. CDR3 sequence reads: CASSLGQGVLEQYF. The CDR3, as DNA: TGTGCCAGCAGTTTAGGTCAGGGGGTACTCGAGCAGTACTTC.

The chain joins TRBV11-2 to TRBJ2-1, with TRBD2 identical over 9 bases. V lost 5 bases and J lost 9; bases outside the gene matches: 11. Germline V gene sequence: CDR1 SGHAT, CDR2 FQNNGV. This CDR3 spans 15 amino acids. CDR3 loop: CASSLIAGAGGEQFF. The CDR3 DNA follows: TGTGCCAGCAGCCTAATAGCGGGGGCCGGGGGTGAGCAGTTCTTC. Supplemented by reference TRBV11-2 and TRBJ2-1, the full variable domain reads EAGVAQSPRYKIIEKRQSVAFWCNPISGHATLYWYQQILGQGPKLLIQFQNNGVVDDSQLPKDRFSAERLKGVDSTLKIQPAKLEDSAVYLCASSLIAGAGGEQFFGPGTRLTVL.

The chain recombines TRBV2 with TRBJ1-2; D is unresolved. Germline loops: CDR1 SNHLY, CDR2 FYNNEI. The V gene lost 6 bases and the J gene lost 1 base, with 6 bases spanning the gap. The CDR3 runs to 12 residues. The CDR3 reads CASRGSNYGYTF. DNA of the CDR3: TGTGCCAGCAGGGGCAGTAACTATGGCTACACCTTC. Full variable domain (outside the CDR3, taken from reference TRBV2 and TRBJ1-2): EPEVTQTPSHQVTQMGQEVILRCVPISNHLYFYWYRQILGQKVEFLVSFYNNEISEKSEIFDDQFSVERPDGSNFTLKIRSTKLEDSAMYFCASRGSNYGYTFGSGTRLTVV.

The chain couples TRBV7-8 to TRBJ2-5; 10 bases match TRBD2. The germline CDR1 and CDR2 sequences are SGHVS and FQNEAQ. J was trimmed by 5 bases and V by 9 bases; bases with no gene match: 6. CDR3 length: 13 residues. The CDR3 here is CASELAGWETQYF. For the CDR3, the DNA is TGTGCCAGTGAACTAGCGGGGTGGGAGACCCAGTACTTC.

The J gene is TRBJ1-3, the V gene TRBV20-1, with D possibly being TRBD1 (5 bases). The CDR3 has 11 amino acids. V gave up 6 bases and J gave up 3 bases, with 6 bases separating them. CDR1 and CDR2 from the germline V gene are DFQATT and SNEGSKA (reference sequence). CDR3 sequence: CSARVGNTIYF. The CDR3 region has the DNA TGCAGTGCCAGGGTTGGAAACACCATATATTTT.

The chain carries TRBV30 and TRBJ1-2, with 7 bases fitting TRBD1. With 8 bases clipped from V and 2 bases from J, the junction kept 11 bases outside the gene matches. The CDR3 extends over 14 amino acids. The germline CDR1 and CDR2 sequences are GTSNPN and SVGIG (reference sequence). CDR3 sequence reads: CAAEWTGVNYGYTF. In DNA form, the CDR3 reads TGTGCCGCCGAATGGACAGGCGTAAACTATGGCTACACCTTC.

The chain uses TRBV29-1 and TRBJ2-5; the D gene is possibly TRBD2 (6 bases). CDR3 length equals 14 residues. Trimming removed 4 bases from V and 2 bases from J, with 14 bases in between. Germline V gives CDR1 SQVTM, CDR2 ANQGSEA. CDR3 nucleotide sequence: TGCAGCGTTGTTAGGGGAGGCCCTCAAGAGACCCAGTACTTC. Translation: CSVVRGGPQETQYF.

The V gene is TRBV21-1, the J gene TRBJ1-2. TRBV21-1 represents a pseudogene. CDR3 length equals 14 residues. Here the CDR3 DNA reads TGTGCCAGCAGTCCAATCGCGGGGGTCTATGGCTACACCTTC. As protein: CASSPIAGVYGYTF.